This T cell receptor beta chain comes out of a study of tumor-infiltrating lymphocytes in primary liver carcinoma. Study as a whole: With diameters of about 4 to 11 cm, tumors were stage T1-T3 N0M0. Samples returned roughly 3.65 to 7.13 million productive TCRbeta reads each. Read depth did not differ significantly between tissue types. Overall study findings and caveats: Less overlap was seen in tumor-adjacent and tumor-blood pairs than in tumor region pairs.

The germline V gene encodes CDR1 MNHEY and CDR2 SVGEGT. This CDR3 region has 14 residues. The blood RNA (from unsorted whole blood) was obtained, and germline DNA was also extracted. The researchers produced TCR beta cDNA from roughly 500 ng total RNA with a constant-region primer. ARM-PCR was slightly modified, and three nested multiplex PCR rounds with it gave rise to the TCR beta libraries. The first two PCR rounds, around 11 cycles each, used TRBV1-TRBV30 forward primers and a C-beta reverse primer. Each CDR3 protein is one row after TCRdb ran MiXCR on the multiplex PCR reads. The top ten hold roughly 9% of the sample, which has fewer than 400,000 distinct CDR3 sequences, approximately 60% seen once. Points on this clonotype: Its cognate antigen is unknown. This could be a read error, since a much larger clone is one nucleotide away.

The sample was peripheral blood. This receptor was obtained from a middle-aged man with primary liver carcinoma and hepatitis B virus infection. The chain carries TRBV6-2 or TRBV6-3 and TRBJ1-1; no clear D gene. The CDR3 loop is CASRPLRSGTEALF. The CDR3 DNA is TGTGCCAGCAGACCGCTCCGTTCCGGCACTGAAGCTCTCTTT.